Listed below are T cell receptor beta chains from one sample, sequenced in a study of cytomegalovirus exposure and HLA in healthy donors. Method: immunoSEQ multiplex PCR; TCRdb's copy keeps in-frame clones and lacks some. The repertoire holds some 150,000 clones, with 70% to 90% as singletons. The sequenced sample consisted of PBMCs. Receptors originate from a woman aged 18-29 years in good health and CMV-seronegative. Each CDR3 is given without its conserved first and last residue. D genes are given only for firm matches. A row's size may be missing; if present it is once, few, many or a size class.

ASSRETGGYEQY | TRBV5-1 | TRBD1 | . | TRBJ2-7
AWEYYNEQF | TRBV30 | . | once | TRBJ2-1
ASSADRTTYEQY | TRBV9 | TRBD1 | . | TRBJ2-7
ASSEELYEQY | TRBV5-5 | . | . | TRBJ2-7
ASTTKGKLF | TRBV2 | . | . | TRBJ1-4
ASRVTGSYNSPLH | TRBV27 | TRBD1 | . | TRBJ1-6
AWNRGYHQPQH | TRBV30 | . | . | TRBJ1-5
ASSHKGRGAADTQY | TRBV4-2 | . | . | TRBJ2-3
AIRGRKERTGQNYEQY | TRBV10-3 | TRBD1 | . | TRBJ2-7
ASSQDVWAGNNEKLF | TRBV4-3 | . | few | TRBJ1-4
ASSLRGRYTEAF | TRBV5-8 | . | . | TRBJ1-1
AISEHRGGPGELF | TRBV10-3 | TRBD2 | . | TRBJ2-2
ASSFNPGTGGHEQY | TRBV5-4 | TRBD1 | few | TRBJ2-7
ASIRGEDTEAF | TRBV6-5 | . | . | TRBJ1-1
ASSLDSRRLTGANVLT | TRBV7-9 | . | . | TRBJ2-6
ASSQRGSDYGYT | TRBV4-3 | . | . | TRBJ1-2
ASSYWGGGASDTGELF | TRBV7-6 | TRBD2 | . | TRBJ2-2
ASRDREHEQY | TRBV11-2 | TRBD1 | . | TRBJ2-7
ASSLPGQGRITIY | TRBV28 | TRBD1 | . | TRBJ1-3
AISVRTSDPYEQY | TRBV10-3 | TRBD2 | . | TRBJ2-7
ASSILTGTGTQETQY | TRBV18 | TRBD1 | . | TRBJ2-5
ASSSGERAGGYT | TRBV28 | . | once | TRBJ1-2
ASREGAGNNSPLH | TRBV5-1 | TRBD1 | . | TRBJ1-6
ASSLLPGPEVYEQY | TRBV11-2 | . | . | TRBJ2-7
ASSYREGTQETQY | TRBV7-8 | TRBD2 | . | TRBJ2-5
ASSSLIAGSPGLDEQF | TRBV4-3 | TRBD2 | . | TRBJ2-1
ASSRDTTRSSYNEQF | TRBV9 | . | . | TRBJ2-1
ASSPHSTGAGANVLT | TRBV4-3 | TRBD1 | . | TRBJ2-6
ASSLQGGGGGTEAF | TRBV5-1 | TRBD1 | . | TRBJ1-1
ASSYGQGVNSPLH | TRBV6-5 | . | . | TRBJ1-6